The 27 T cell receptor beta chains below were found in one sample sequenced in a study of Graves' ophthalmopathy and Graves' hyperthyroidism. Transcripts of RNA were the source for amplifying TCR beta CDR3 regions. The authors performed first-round RT-PCR with HTBI primers and then a second-round multiplex PCR. One entry per CDR3 protein results from TCRdb running MiXCR on the multiplex PCR reads. The sample contains 600,000 to 950,000 distinct CDR3 sequences, 40% of which appear only once. Specimen: peripheral blood. The receptors shown here come from an adult man with Graves' ophthalmopathy.

V is TRBV25-1 and J is TRBJ2-7, with a weak D call TRBD2 (6 bases). Trimming removed 4 bases at V and 4 bases at J, with 20 bases between. The germline V gene has CDR1 MGHDK and CDR2 SYGVNS. This CDR3 has 16 residues. The CDR3 DNA sequence: TGTGCCAGCAGTGCTCGGGTGCGGGGAGGACCATACGAGCAGTACTTC. Translating gives CASSARVRGGPYEQYF.

For the CDR3, the DNA is TGTGCCAGTAGGGACAGCGAACAGGGATATGGTTCACCCCTCCACTTT. Protein sequence: CASRDSEQGYGSPLHF. This rearrangement joins TRBV2 to TRBJ1-6; 7 nucleotides align to TRBD1. Germline CDR1 and CDR2: SNHLY and FYNNEI. The CDR3 is 16 amino acids. Unmatched junction bases numbered 17, after V lost 9 bases and J lost 9 bases.

With regard to this clonotype: At one boundary the junction diverges from the germline segment, which might be a read error. This chain connects TRBV24-1 to TRBJ2-5; 9 nucleotides align to TRBD2. Germline loops: CDR1 KGHDR, CDR2 SFDVKD. The CDR3 is 16 amino acids. The CDR3 reads CASSLSSSGIRETQYF. CDR3 DNA: TGTGCCAGCAGTTTATCCTCTAGCGGGATCAGAGAGACCCAGTACTTC.

The table lists this clonotype with a count of one. The genes are TRBV9 and TRBJ2-2; no clear D. The CDR3 sequence is 15 residues long. Germline V lookup: CDR1 SGDLS, CDR2 YYNGEE. V lost 4 bases to trimming and J lost 6 bases, with 16 bases between them. The CDR3 loop reads CASSPVGPGAGELFF. The CDR3 region has the DNA TGTGCCAGCAGCCCCGTTGGTCCTGGGGCCGGGGAGCTGTTTTTT.

This clonotype was found many times. This chain joins TRBV29-1 and TRBJ1-3; possible D gene TRBD1, 5 bases. This CDR3 region has 17 residues. Germline loops: CDR1 SQVTM, CDR2 ANQGSEA. Trimming removed 4 bases at V and 0 bases at J, with 19 bases between. In DNA form, the CDR3 reads TGCAGCGTTGTGTCGGATTTCGGGACGGACTCTGGAAACACCATATATTTT. Translating it yields CSVVSDFGTDSGNTIYF.

This clonotype was found a few times. This chain connects TRBV12-3 or TRBV12-4 to TRBJ2-7; D may be TRBD1 (6 bases). CDR3 size: 13 residues. In nucleotides, the CDR3 is TGTGCTAGTGCTAAGGGGGAGATCTACGAGCAGTACTTC. It codes for CASAKGEIYEQYF.

The rearrangement joins TRBV7-9 to TRBJ2-2; a weak D match, TRBD1 (6 bases). Germline V gene lookup returns CDR1 SEHNR and CDR2 FQNEAQ (reference sequence). Trimming removed 6 bases at V and 8 bases at J, with 13 bases between. The CDR3 extends over 13 amino acids. Here the CDR3 DNA reads TGTGCCAGCAGACCTAGTGGGACAGGGGAGCTGTTTTTT. Residues: CASRPSGTGELFF.

This clonotype was seen a few times. The chain joins TRBV6-1 to TRBJ1-1, with D unclear. This CDR3 has 12 amino acids. Germline V CDR1 and CDR2: MNHNS, SASEGT. Trimming cost V 7 bases and J 5 bases, with 11 bases left between them. The CDR3 protein is CASTRAGTEAFF. The CDR3, as DNA: TGTGCCAGCACGAGGGCTGGGACTGAAGCTTTCTTT.

Notes on this clonotype: One junction end does not reproduce the germline sequence, and a read error may be involved. The V and J genes are TRBV7-9 and TRBJ2-7; TRBD1 aligns across 7 bases. Germline V CDR1 and CDR2: SEHNR, FQNEAQ (reference sequence). There are 15 residues in the CDR3. The CDR3 protein is CASSLGVGGSYGQYF. The CDR3, as DNA: TGTGCCAGCAGCTTGGGGGTAGGGGGCAGCTACGGGCAGTACTTC. Drawing the rest from reference TRBV7-9 and TRBJ2-7, the complete variable domain is DTGVSQNPRHKITKRGQNVTFRCDPISEHNRLYWYRQTLGQGPEFLTYFQNEAQLEKSRLLSDRFSAERPKGSFSTLEIQRTEQGDSAMYLCASSLGVGGSYGQYFGPGTRLTVT.

On this clonotype itself: A much larger clone lies one base from this, so it may be a read error. The chain employs TRBV7-7 and TRBJ2-7; no definite D call. Germline values: CDR1 SSHAT, CDR2 FNYEAQ (reference sequence). V was cut by 8 bases and J by 3 bases, with 14 bases left in between. This CDR3 comprises 13 residues. CDR3: CASRPDHGYEQYF. The CDR3 nucleotides are TGTGCCAGCCGCCCGGACCACGGCTACGAGCAGTACTTC.

This clonotype was counted at least ten times. The chain combines TRBV4-1 with TRBJ2-7; 7 bases line up with TRBD1. Germline CDR1 reads MGHRA; CDR2 reads YSYEKL. Trimming at V came to 1 base and at J to 6 bases, leaving 6 bases not matched to a gene. The CDR3 consists of 14 residues. The CDR3 DNA follows: TGCGCCAGCAGCCAAGCGACAGGGCCCCTCGAGCAGTACTTC. Protein sequence: CASSQATGPLEQYF.

To note about this clonotype: An end of the junction does not agree with germline; a read error may underlie this. This chain connects TRBV24-1 to TRBJ1-5, with a possible D match to TRBD1 (6 bases). CDR3 length: 17 amino acids. Germline V gene lookup returns CDR1 KGHDR and CDR2 SFDVKD. CDR3 amino acids: CASSFQVRGGGNQPQHF. CDR3 bases: TGTGCCAGCAGTTTCCAAGTCAGGGGCGGCGGCAATCAGCCCCAGCATTTT.

This chain joins TRBV4-2 and TRBJ2-2, with a tentative D call TRBD1 (6 bases). The CDR3 extends over 17 amino acids. With 4 bases removed from V and 0 bases from J, the gap between germline ends came to 15 bases. CDR1 LGHNA and CDR2 YNFKEQ come from the germline V gene. In DNA, the CDR3 is TGTGCCAGCAGCCTACGATTCGGGACACCGAACACCGGGGAGCTGTTTTTT. This encodes CASSLRFGTPNTGELFF.

In regard to this clonotype: This CDR3 fails to terminate in the conserved phenylalanine or tryptophan, so it likely reflects a read error. The genes are TRBV25-1 and TRBJ1-2; no definite D call. CDR3 length equals 11 residues. The ends were cut back, 5 bases at V and 5 bases at J, with 6 bases in the middle. Germline CDR1 MGHDK, CDR2 SYGVNS. CDR3 loop: CASSLGYGYTV. CDR3 DNA: TGTGCCAGCAGTCTCGGTTATGGCTACACCGTC.

V is TRBV29-1 and J is TRBJ2-6, with no clear D. The CDR3 runs to 15 residues. V gave up 5 bases and J gave up 0 bases, with 11 bases separating them. The germline gives CDR1 SQVTM, CDR2 ANQGSEA. CDR3 region: CSVLGPTSGANVLTF. CDR3 coding DNA: TGCAGCGTTCTCGGACCGACCTCTGGGGCCAACGTCCTGACTTTC.

As for this clonotype: The junction departs from germline at one end; a sequencing error may be responsible. The chain recombines TRBV10-3 with TRBJ2-5; D is uncertain. The CDR3 has 14 residues. The germline V gene encodes CDR1 ENHRY and CDR2 SYGVKD. CDR3 region: CASSPRDSQETQNF. As DNA, the CDR3 is TGTGCCAGCTCACCACGCGACTCACAAGAGACCCAGAACTTC.

The chain couples TRBV20-1 to TRBJ2-3; D call uncertain. V dropped 3 bases and J dropped 2 bases, with 12 bases sitting between them. The CDR3 totals 14 residues. Germline CDR1 and CDR2: DFQATT and SNEGSKA (reference sequence). The CDR3 bases are TGCAGTGCTAGGGCCCCTGCCACCACAGATACGCAGTATTTT. It is translated as CSARAPATTDTQYF.

This clonotype was seen ten or more times. The rearrangement links TRBV29-1 to TRBJ1-2, with 7 bases lining up with TRBD1. V lost 0 bases, J lost 7 bases, and 8 bases stayed unmatched. Germline V gene data show CDR1 as SQVTM and CDR2 as ANQGSEA. This CDR3 contains 14 residues. The CDR3, as DNA: TGCAGCGTTGAAGATCACAGGGGCCCTCGTGGCTACACCTTC. As protein: CSVEDHRGPRGYTF.

The chain links TRBV29-1 to TRBJ2-5; TRBD2 agrees at 11 bases. V was clipped by 3 bases and J by 5 bases; unmatched bases: 11. Germline V gene data show CDR1 as SQVTM and CDR2 as ANQGSEA. This CDR3 is built from 16 residues. CDR3 sequence reads: CSVDRGLAGGRETQYF. The CDR3 nucleotides read TGCAGCGTTGATCGGGGGCTAGCGGGGGGCCGGGAGACCCAGTACTTC.

V and J are TRBV5-6 and TRBJ2-5, with D unresolved. CDR1 is SGHDT and CDR2 is YYEEEE in the germline V gene. Trimming removed 0 bases at V and 5 bases at J, with 5 bases between. The CDR3 consists of 12 residues. CDR3 sequence: CASSLVYETQYF. In DNA, the CDR3 is TGTGCCAGCAGCTTGGTTTATGAGACCCAGTACTTC.

The V gene is TRBV20-1, the J gene TRBJ2-7, with D possibly TRBD1 on 5 matching bases. The CDR3 extends over 13 amino acids. Trimming took 2 bases from V and 6 from J, leaving 14 bases between them. CDR1 is DFQATT and CDR2 is SNEGSKA in the germline V gene (reference sequence). CDR3 DNA: TGCAGTGCTAGACCTCCTGGGGCCCTCGAGCAGTACTTC. It translates to CSARPPGALEQYF.

This chain uses TRBV11-3 with TRBJ1-5; D gene unclear. V was shortened by 5 bases and J by 7 bases, with 6 bases between the two germline ends. The CDR3 sequence is 11 residues long. In germline, CDR1 is SGHNT, CDR2 YENEEA. CDR3 protein: CASSGYQPQHF. In nucleotides, the CDR3 is TGTGCCAGCAGCGGGTACCAGCCCCAGCATTTT.

This clonotype was recorded many times. The chain employs TRBV12-3 or TRBV12-4 and TRBJ1-2; D not certain. The CDR3 length is 11 residues. V was clipped by 2 bases and J by 2 bases, with 0 bases between them. CDR3 DNA: TGTGCCAGCAGTTTAAACTATGGCTACACCTTC. Translating gives CASSLNYGYTF.

The rearrangement uses TRBV7-2 and TRBJ2-3, with a possible D match to TRBD2 (5 bases). Per the germline V gene, CDR1 is SGHTA and CDR2 is FQGNSA. V lost 1 base and J lost 4, with 9 bases in between. The CDR3 has 14 residues. CDR3 amino acids: CASSLGGLADTQYF. CDR3 sequence (DNA): TGTGCCAGCAGCTTAGGAGGGCTAGCAGATACGCAGTATTTT.

This rearrangement joins TRBV10-3 to TRBJ2-7; the D call may be TRBD1 or TRBD2 (5 bases each). Per germline, CDR1 ENHRY and CDR2 SYGVKD. The CDR3 has 15 residues. V lost 10 bases to trimming and J lost 3 bases, with 22 bases between them. The CDR3 DNA sequence: TGTGCCAGCACCCGATTCCGGGACGGAAGCTACGAGCAGTACTTC. Amino acids: CASTRFRDGSYEQYF.

This clonotype showed up many times. This chain's CDR3 is CAISEGTGGGISSGANVLTF. CDR3 bases: TGTGCCATCAGCGAAGGGACAGGTGGCGGGATAAGCTCTGGGGCCAACGTCCTGACTTTC. This rearrangement joins TRBV10-3 to TRBJ2-6; 8 positions agree with TRBD1. CDR3 size: 20 residues. CDR1 and CDR2 (germline): ENHRY, SYGVKD. Germline trimming cut 6 bases from V and 0 bases from J; bases unmatched to any gene: 16.

Remarks on this clonotype: Being one base from a much bigger clone, this may be a read error. The chain combines TRBV7-9 with TRBJ1-6; D is undetermined. V shed 8 bases and J shed 7 bases, with 18 bases lying between them. Germline CDR1 and CDR2: SEHNR and FQNEAQ (reference sequence). This CDR3 contains 15 residues. CDR3 coding DNA: TGTGCCAGCGGGGATAAAGACCAGGTGAATTCACCCCTCCACTTT. Protein: CASGDKDQVNSPLHF.